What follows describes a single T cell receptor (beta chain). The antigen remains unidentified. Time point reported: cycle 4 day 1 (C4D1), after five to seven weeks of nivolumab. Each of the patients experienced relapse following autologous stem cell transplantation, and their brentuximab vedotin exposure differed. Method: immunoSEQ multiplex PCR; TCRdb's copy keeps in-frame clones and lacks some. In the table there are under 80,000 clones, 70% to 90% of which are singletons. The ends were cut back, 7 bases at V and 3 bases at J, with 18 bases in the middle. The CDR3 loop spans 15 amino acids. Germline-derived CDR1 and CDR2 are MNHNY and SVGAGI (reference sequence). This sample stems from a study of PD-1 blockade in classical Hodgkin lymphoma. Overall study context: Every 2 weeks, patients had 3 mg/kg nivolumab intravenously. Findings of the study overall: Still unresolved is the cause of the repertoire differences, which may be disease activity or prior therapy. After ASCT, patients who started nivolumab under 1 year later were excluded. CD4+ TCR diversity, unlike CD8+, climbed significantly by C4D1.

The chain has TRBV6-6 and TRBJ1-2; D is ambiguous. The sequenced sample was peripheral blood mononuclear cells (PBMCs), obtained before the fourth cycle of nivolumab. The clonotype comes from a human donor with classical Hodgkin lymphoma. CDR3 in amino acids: CASTMEHPADYGYTF. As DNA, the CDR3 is TGTGCCAGCACTATGGAACACCCGGCGGACTATGGCTACACCTTC.